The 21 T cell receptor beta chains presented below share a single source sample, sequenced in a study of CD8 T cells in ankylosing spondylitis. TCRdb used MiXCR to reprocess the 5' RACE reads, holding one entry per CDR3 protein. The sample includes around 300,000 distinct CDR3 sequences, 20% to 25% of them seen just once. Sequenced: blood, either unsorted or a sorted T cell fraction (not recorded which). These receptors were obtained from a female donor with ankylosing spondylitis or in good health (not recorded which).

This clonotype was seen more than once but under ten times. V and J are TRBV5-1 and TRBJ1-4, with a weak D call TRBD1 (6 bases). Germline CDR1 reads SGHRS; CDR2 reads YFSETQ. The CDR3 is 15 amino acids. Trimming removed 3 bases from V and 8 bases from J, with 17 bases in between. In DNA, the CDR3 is TGCGCCAGCAGCTCCTCCGGGACACCGGACGAAAAACTGTTTTTT. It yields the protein CASSSSGTPDEKLFF.

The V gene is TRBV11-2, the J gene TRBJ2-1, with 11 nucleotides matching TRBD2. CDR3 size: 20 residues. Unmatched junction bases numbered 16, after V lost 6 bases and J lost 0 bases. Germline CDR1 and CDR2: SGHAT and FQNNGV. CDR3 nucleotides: TGTGCCAGCAGTCACTACAGGGGACTAGCGGAGGAGAGCTCCTACAATGAGCAGTTCTTC. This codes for CASSHYRGLAEESSYNEQFF.

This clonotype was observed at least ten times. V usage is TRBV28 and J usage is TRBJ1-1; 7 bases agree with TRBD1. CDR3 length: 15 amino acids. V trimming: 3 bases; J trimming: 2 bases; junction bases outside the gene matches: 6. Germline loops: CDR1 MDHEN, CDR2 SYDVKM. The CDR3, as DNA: TGTGCCAGCAGTTTGGAGGGGGCGGGAAACACTGAAGCTTTCTTT. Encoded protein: CASSLEGAGNTEAFF.

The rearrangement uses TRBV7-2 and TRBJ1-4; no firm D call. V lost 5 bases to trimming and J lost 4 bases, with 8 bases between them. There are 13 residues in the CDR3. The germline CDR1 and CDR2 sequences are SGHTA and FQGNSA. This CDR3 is CASSKPDNEKLFF. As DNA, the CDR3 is TGTGCCAGCAGCAAACCGGATAATGAAAAACTGTTTTTT.

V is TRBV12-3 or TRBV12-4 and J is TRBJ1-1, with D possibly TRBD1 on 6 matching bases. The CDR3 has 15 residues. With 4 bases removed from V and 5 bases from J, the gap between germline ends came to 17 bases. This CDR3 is CASSSPGKTGTEAFF. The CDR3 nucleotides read TGTGCCAGCAGTTCCCCGGGCAAAACAGGGACTGAAGCTTTCTTT.

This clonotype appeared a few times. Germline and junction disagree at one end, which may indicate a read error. CDR3 residues: CSATRSGTSGRWF. The CDR3 DNA reads TGCAGTGCTACTCGCTCCGGGACTAGCGGGAGATGGTTC. The V gene is TRBV20-1, the J gene TRBJ2-7; 14 nucleotides agree with TRBD2. This CDR3 has 13 amino acids. Germline V gives CDR1 DFQATT, CDR2 SNEGSKA (reference sequence).

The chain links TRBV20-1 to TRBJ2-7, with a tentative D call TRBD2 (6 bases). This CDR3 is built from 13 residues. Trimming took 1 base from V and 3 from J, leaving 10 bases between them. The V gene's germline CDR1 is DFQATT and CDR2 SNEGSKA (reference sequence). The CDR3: CSARVRGNYEQYF. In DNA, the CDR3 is TGCAGTGCTAGAGTGCGCGGGAACTACGAGCAGTACTTC.

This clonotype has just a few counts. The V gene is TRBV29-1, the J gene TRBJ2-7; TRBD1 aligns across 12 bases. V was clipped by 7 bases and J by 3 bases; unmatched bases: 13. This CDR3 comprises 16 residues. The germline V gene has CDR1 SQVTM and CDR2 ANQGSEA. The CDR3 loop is CSATPTGTGGHYEQYF. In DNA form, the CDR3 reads TGCAGCGCTACCCCGACCGGGACAGGGGGCCACTACGAGCAGTACTTC.

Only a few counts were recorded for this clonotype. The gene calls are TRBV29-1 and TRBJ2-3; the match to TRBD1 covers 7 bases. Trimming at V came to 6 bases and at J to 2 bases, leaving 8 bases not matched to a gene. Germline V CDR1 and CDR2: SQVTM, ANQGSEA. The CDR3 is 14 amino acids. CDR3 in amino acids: CSVATGVVTDTQYF. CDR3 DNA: TGCAGCGTCGCCACAGGGGTAGTCACAGATACGCAGTATTTT.

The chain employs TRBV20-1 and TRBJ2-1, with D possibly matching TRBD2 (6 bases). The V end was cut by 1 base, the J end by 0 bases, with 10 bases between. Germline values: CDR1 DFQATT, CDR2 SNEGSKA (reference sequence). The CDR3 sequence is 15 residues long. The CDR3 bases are TGCAGTGCTAGAGCGGGGCGGGACTCCTACAATGAGCAGTTCTTC. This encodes CSARAGRDSYNEQFF.

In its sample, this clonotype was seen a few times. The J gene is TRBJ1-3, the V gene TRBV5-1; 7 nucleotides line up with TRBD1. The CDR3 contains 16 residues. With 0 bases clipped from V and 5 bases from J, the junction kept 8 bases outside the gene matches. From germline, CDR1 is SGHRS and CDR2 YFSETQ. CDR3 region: CASSLAGQSARNTIYF. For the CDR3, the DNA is TGCGCCAGCAGCTTGGCGGGACAGAGTGCTCGAAACACCATATATTTT.

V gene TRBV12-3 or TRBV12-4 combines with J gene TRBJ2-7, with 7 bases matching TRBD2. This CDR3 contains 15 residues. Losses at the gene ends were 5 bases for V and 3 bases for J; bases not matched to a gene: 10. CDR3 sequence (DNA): TGTGCCAGCAGTCCCTCTAAGTGGGAGGGCTACGAGCAGTACTTC. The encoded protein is CASSPSKWEGYEQYF.

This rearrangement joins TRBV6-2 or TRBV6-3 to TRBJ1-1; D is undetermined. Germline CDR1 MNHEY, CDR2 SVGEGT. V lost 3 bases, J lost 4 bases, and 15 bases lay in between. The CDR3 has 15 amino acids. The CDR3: CASSYPKTGGTEAFF. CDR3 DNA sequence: TGTGCCAGCAGTTATCCTAAGACCGGTGGCACTGAAGCTTTCTTT.

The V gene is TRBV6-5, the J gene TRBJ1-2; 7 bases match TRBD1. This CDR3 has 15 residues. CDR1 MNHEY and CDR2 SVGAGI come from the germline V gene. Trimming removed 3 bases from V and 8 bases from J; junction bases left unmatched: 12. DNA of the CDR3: TGTGCCAGCAGTTATCAGGACAGGCTTTCGGACGGCTACACCTTC. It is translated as CASSYQDRLSDGYTF.

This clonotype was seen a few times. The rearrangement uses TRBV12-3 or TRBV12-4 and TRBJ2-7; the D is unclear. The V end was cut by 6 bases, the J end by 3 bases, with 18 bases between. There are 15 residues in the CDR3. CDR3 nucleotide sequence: TGTGCCAGCAGCCCTGGACCTAGAAGTTTCTACGAGCAGTACTTC. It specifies CASSPGPRSFYEQYF.

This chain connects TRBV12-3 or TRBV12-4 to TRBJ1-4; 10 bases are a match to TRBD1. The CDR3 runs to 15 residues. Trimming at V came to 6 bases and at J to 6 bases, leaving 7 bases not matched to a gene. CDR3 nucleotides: TGTGCCAGCAGGGACCGACAGGGGGCGGATGAAAAACTGTTTTTT. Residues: CASRDRQGADEKLFF.

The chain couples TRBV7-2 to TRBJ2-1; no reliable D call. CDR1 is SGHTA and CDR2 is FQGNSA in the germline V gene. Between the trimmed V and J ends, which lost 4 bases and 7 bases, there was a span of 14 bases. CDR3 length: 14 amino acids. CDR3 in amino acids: CASSWTSLGNEQFF. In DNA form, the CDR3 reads TGTGCCAGCAGCTGGACGTCCCTCGGGAATGAGCAGTTCTTC.

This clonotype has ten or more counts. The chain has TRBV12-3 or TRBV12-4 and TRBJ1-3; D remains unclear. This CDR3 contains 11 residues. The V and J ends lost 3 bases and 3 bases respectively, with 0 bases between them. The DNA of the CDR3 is TGTGCCAGCAGTTTTGGAAACACCATATATTTT. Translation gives CASSFGNTIYF.

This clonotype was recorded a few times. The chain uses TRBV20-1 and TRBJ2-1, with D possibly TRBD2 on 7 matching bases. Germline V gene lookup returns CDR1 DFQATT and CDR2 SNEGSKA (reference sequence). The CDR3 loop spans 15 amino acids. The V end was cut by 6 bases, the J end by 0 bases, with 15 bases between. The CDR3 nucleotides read TGCAGTGCCATGGGGGGCGGGAGCTCCTACAATGAGCAGTTCTTC. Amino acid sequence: CSAMGGGSSYNEQFF.

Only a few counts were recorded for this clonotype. In nucleotides, the CDR3 is TGCAGTGCTAGTGCTCAGACAGGGGTGACTGAAGCTTTCTTT. This encodes CSASAQTGVTEAFF. The chain has TRBV20-1 and TRBJ1-1, with 8 bases aligning to TRBD1. CDR3 length: 14 residues. Looked up from germline, CDR1 is DFQATT and CDR2 is SNEGSKA (reference sequence). V shed 3 bases, J shed 5 bases, and the junction held 8 bases outside the gene matches.

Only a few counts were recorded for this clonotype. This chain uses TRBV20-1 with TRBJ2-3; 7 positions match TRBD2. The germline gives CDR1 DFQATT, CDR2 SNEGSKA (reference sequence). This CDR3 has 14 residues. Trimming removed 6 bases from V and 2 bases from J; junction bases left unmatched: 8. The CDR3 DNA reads TGCAGTGCGTTCGGGAGCGGGAACACAGATACGCAGTATTTT. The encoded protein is CSAFGSGNTDTQYF.